The T cell receptor beta chain under discussion was sequenced for a study of blood T cell repertoires in COVID-19. Turning to the study itself: Sites in the United States, Italy and Spain provided acute and convalescent COVID-19 samples. From T cells, B-cell-depleted T cells, or PBMCs came the material, which was cDNA or gDNA.

In the authors' methods: Reference gene primer amplification gave nucleated cell count estimates. The method was immunoSEQ multiplex PCR; TCRdb's version includes in-frame clones alone and lacks a portion of them. That table supplies the V and J calls and clone size; D and trimming were determined from the DNA. The sample comprises 150,000 to 200,000 clones, 70% to 90% of which are singletons, and about 6.5% rests with the top ten. This CDR3 region has 15 residues. Germline CDR1 reads LNHDA; CDR2 reads SQIVND (reference sequence). V was pared by 4 bases and J by 7 bases, with 11 bases of the junction left unmatched.

Sequencing used peripheral blood. This sequence joins TRBV19 and TRBJ1-2; TRBD1 matches at 8 bases. The sequence came from a woman over 75 in a cohort sampled during active or convalescent COVID-19. This CDR3 is CASSTQGALNGGYTF. CDR3 sequence (DNA): TGTGCCAGTAGTACGCAGGGGGCGCTCAACGGTGGCTACACCTTC.